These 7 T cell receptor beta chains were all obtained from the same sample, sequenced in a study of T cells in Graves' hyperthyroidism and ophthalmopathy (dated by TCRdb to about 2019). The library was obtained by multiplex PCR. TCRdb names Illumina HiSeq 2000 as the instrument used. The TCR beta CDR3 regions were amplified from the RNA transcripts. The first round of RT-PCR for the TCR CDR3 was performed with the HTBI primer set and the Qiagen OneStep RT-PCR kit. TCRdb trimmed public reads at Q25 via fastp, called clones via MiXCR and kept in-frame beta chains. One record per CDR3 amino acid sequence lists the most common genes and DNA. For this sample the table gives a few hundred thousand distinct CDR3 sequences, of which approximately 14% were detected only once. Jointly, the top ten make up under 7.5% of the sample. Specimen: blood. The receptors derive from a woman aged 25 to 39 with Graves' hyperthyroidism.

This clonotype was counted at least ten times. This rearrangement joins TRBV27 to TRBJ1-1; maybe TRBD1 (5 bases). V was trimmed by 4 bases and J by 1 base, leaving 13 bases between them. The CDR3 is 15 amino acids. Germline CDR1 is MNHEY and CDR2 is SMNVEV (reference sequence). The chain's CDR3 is CASSSRLDRNTEAFF. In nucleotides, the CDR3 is TGTGCCAGCAGTTCTCGACTCGACAGGAACACTGAAGCTTTCTTT.

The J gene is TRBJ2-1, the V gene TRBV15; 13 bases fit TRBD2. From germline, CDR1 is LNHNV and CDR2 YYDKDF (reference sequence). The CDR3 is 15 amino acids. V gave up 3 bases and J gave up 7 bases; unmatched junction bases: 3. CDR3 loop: CATSRGLAGPNEQFF. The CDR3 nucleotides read TGTGCCACCAGCAGGGGACTAGCGGGGCCAAATGAGCAGTTCTTC.

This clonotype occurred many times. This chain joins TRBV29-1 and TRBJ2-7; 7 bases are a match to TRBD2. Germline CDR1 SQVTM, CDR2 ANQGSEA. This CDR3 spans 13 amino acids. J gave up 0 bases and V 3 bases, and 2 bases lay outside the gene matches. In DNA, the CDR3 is TGCAGCGTTGAGCTAGCGGACTCCTACGAGCAGTACTTC. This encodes CSVELADSYEQYF.

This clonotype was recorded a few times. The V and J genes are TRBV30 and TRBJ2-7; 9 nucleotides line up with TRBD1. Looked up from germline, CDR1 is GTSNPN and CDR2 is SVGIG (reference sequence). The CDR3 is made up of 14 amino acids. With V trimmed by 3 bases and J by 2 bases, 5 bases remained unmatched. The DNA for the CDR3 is TGTGCCTGGAGAGACAGGGGGATAGCCTACGAGCAGTACTTC. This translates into CAWRDRGIAYEQYF.

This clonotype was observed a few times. Here the CDR3 reads CASSLSGTQYEQYF. In nucleotides, the CDR3 is TGTGCCAGCAGCTTATCCGGGACTCAATACGAGCAGTACTTC. The chain has TRBV7-9 and TRBJ2-7; D is perhaps TRBD2 (6 bases). Germline assignment: CDR1 SEHNR and CDR2 FQNEAQ (reference sequence). The CDR3 is made up of 14 amino acids. The V end lost 2 bases, the J end lost 4 bases, and 12 bases lay between the germline ends.

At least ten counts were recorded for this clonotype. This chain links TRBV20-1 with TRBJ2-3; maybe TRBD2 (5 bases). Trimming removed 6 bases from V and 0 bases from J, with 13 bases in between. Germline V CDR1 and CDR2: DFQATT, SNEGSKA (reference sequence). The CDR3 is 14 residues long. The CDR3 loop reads CSAIRGGSTDTQYF. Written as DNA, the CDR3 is TGCAGTGCCATTCGAGGCGGGAGCACAGATACGCAGTATTTT.

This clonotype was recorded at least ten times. The CDR3 here is CASSATGLTEAFF. Here the CDR3 DNA reads TGTGCCAGCAGTGCGACAGGGTTGACTGAAGCTTTCTTT. The chain is built from TRBV6-1 and TRBJ1-1; 7 bases line up with TRBD1. Germline values: CDR1 MNHNS, CDR2 SASEGT. This CDR3 is built from 13 residues. V shed 4 bases and J 5 bases; nucleotides not matched to a gene: 4.